This T cell receptor beta chain was captured in a study of Ad26.COV2.S vaccination and SARS-CoV-2 variants. Treatment of the sample: about 20 received Ad26.COV2.S at low or high dose, single or two shots; about 5 received placebo; per-sample allocation not given. Repertoires come from day 63 after the first vaccine or placebo injection. CDR1 and CDR2 from the germline V gene are LNHDA and SQIVND (reference sequence). The CDR3 is 15 residues long. V was clipped by 6 bases and J by 7 bases; unmatched bases: 10. Method: immunoSEQ multiplex PCR; TCRdb's copy keeps in-frame clones and lacks some. The sample lists fewer than 900,000 clones; roughly nine tenths were seen once.

The sequence was collected from a person aged 18-65 years who received the Ad26.COV2.S COVID-19 vaccine or a placebo. The V and J genes are TRBV19 and TRBJ2-1; 9 bases match TRBD2. This material consisted of peripheral blood, taken in a trial of Ad26.COV2.S vaccine versus placebo. CDR3 DNA: TGTGCCAGTAGATTCGCGGGACTAGCTAGAAATGAGCAGTTCTTC. Its protein is CASRFAGLARNEQFF.